This TCR beta chain comes out of a study of T cell responses to AZD1222 COVID-19 vaccine. Study-wide results and caveats: Per reports, nearly half of all spike-specific TCRs target regions that are unmutated in variants.

V dropped 9 bases and J dropped 2 bases, with 7 bases sitting between them. Per the germline V gene, CDR1 is LNHDA and CDR2 is SQIVND (reference sequence). The CDR3 is 12 amino acids. Generated by immunoSEQ multiplex PCR, the TCRdb table keeps only in-frame clones and is missing some. The table shows fewer than 130,000 clones, with around nine tenths occurring only once. This clone was picked up one time. Its antigen is currently unknown. Here the sequenced sample was peripheral blood, taken 28 days after the second AZD1222 dose. The chain employs TRBV19 and TRBJ2-2; the D is unclear. This receptor was obtained from an adult who received the AZD1222 COVID-19 vaccine. As DNA, the CDR3 is TGTGCCAGCGAACCCAACACCGGGGAGCTGTTTTTT. Protein: CASEPNTGELFF.